This is a list of T cell receptor beta chains from one sample in a study of shared clonotypes between healthy human individuals. Clones were read by immunoSEQ multiplex PCR, and TCRdb kept only the in-frame ones, dropping some. The sample has about 2,200,000 clones, 90% to 95% seen once. Sequencing was carried out using naive CD8+ T cells from PBMCs. The receptors were sampled from a man aged 18 to 30 in good health. Some clones in this sample may be carry-over from other donors' samples. Each CDR3 is given with its conserved first and last residue. A D gene is named only where the DNA matches it firmly. Size values are once, few and many counts, or a class for expanded clones, and some rows have none.

cdr3_nt	cdr3_aa	j_call	v_call	d_call	clone_size
TGTGCCAGCAGCCCAGGGAGGCAGGGAATAAACATTCAGTACTTC	CASSPGRQGINIQYF	TRBJ2-4	TRBV27	.	.
TGTGCCAGCAGCTCCGCCGGATTATACTACGAGCAGTACTTC	CASSSAGLYYEQYF	TRBJ2-7	TRBV11-2	.	.
TGTGCCAGCAGTGTCCGGGACAACCAAGAGACCCAGTACTTC	CASSVRDNQETQYF	TRBJ2-5	TRBV28	.	.
TGTGCCAGCAGCCCTACAGGGGGGCCCTACAATGAGCAGTTCTTC	CASSPTGGPYNEQFF	TRBJ2-1	TRBV27	TRBD1	once
TGTGCCAGCAGCTTAGTAGTTCAGGGGGGAGAGACCCAGTACTTC	CASSLVVQGGETQYF	TRBJ2-5	TRBV7-9	.	.
TGCGCCAGCAGCCAGAGGGGACAGGGGGGGAGCAATGAGCAGTTCTTC	CASSQRGQGGSNEQFF	TRBJ2-1	TRBV4-1	TRBD1	.
TGTGCCAGCAGCTTTCTGCCAGCCCCGGGGGACTATGGCTACACCTTC	CASSFLPAPGDYGYTF	TRBJ1-2	TRBV7-8	.	.
TGCGCCAGCAGTCGGGACTCCTCACCCTATGGCTACACCTTC	CASSRDSSPYGYTF	TRBJ1-2	TRBV23-1	.	.
TGTGCCAGCAGTCGGGATAGTAGGAATGAAAAACTGTTTTTT	CASSRDSRNEKLFF	TRBJ1-4	TRBV5-8	.	.
TGTGCCAGCAGTACGACAGGGGTGAGCACTGAAGCTTTCTTT	CASSTTGVSTEAFF	TRBJ1-1	TRBV6-5	TRBD1	.
TGTGCCAGCAGTCAAGTAGGGTCGACGGGGGAGCTGTTTTTT	CASSQVGSTGELFF	TRBJ2-2	TRBV4-2	.	.
TGTGCCAGCAGTTTTCGGGGGATTGACACTGAAGCTTTCTTT	CASSFRGIDTEAFF	TRBJ1-1	TRBV27	.	once
TGTGCCAGCACGCAAGGGATAAACACTGAAGCTTTCTTT	CASTQGINTEAFF	TRBJ1-1	TRBV2	.	.
TGCAGCGTTGATTCCCAGCGGGCCTACAATGAGCAGTTCTTC	CSVDSQRAYNEQFF	TRBJ2-1	TRBV29-1	.	.
TGTGCCAGCAGTATACTTCCGGGGCCAAATCAGCCCCAGCATTTT	CASSILPGPNQPQHF	TRBJ1-5	TRBV27	.	.
TGTGCCAGCAGTGTAGGTTACGGACCAGGGGAGCAGTACTTC	CASSVGYGPGEQYF	TRBJ2-7	TRBV2	.	.
TGTGCCAGCGGCCAGCGGGGTTTCTACAATGAGCAGTTCTTC	CASGQRGFYNEQFF	TRBJ2-1	TRBV27	TRBD2	.
TGTGCCAGCAGCCCCCGATCGCGCGGGAGGGGGCATGAGCAGTTCTTC	CASSPRSRGRGHEQFF	TRBJ2-1	TRBV13	TRBD2	.
TGTGCCACCGCCGGGTCCCCCTACGAGCAGTACTTC	CATAGSPYEQYF	TRBJ2-7	TRBV6-5	.	.
TGTGCCAGCAGCCAAGGGTGGGAGGGGGCGGTCACTGAAGCTTTCTTT	CASSQGWEGAVTEAFF	TRBJ1-1	TRBV4-2	TRBD1	.
TGTGCCAGCAGCCCCCGAGTAGCGGTACAAGAGACCCAGTACTTC	CASSPRVAVQETQYF	TRBJ2-5	TRBV7-9	.	.
TGTGCCACCAGCAGAGATCCCAGGGGACTCACCGGGGAGCTGTTTTTT	CATSRDPRGLTGELFF	TRBJ2-2	TRBV15	.	.
TGTGCCACACCCGGGACGGTGAACACTGAAGCTTTCTTT	CATPGTVNTEAFF	TRBJ1-1	TRBV5-3	.	.
TGTGCCAGCAGTTTGTTTGGGGATGGCCAAGAGACCCAGTACTTC	CASSLFGDGQETQYF	TRBJ2-5	TRBV28	.	once
TGTGCCAGCAGCCCCCCTTGGGACAGGGTACAGCCCCAGCATTTT	CASSPPWDRVQPQHF	TRBJ1-5	TRBV11-3	TRBD1	.
TGCGCCAGCAGCCCTCGACAGGGCCCAGGCTACACCTTC	CASSPRQGPGYTF	TRBJ1-2	TRBV4-3	TRBD1	.
TGCGCCACCTCCTGGGGACAGACCGACTACGAGCAGTACTTC	CATSWGQTDYEQYF	TRBJ2-7	TRBV10-2	TRBD1	.
TGTGCCAGCAAAACCACCCAGGGAAGGGACCAGCCCCAGCATTTT	CASKTTQGRDQPQHF	TRBJ1-5	TRBV28	.	.
TGTGCCAGCAGTGATCCAGGGTATAGCAATCAGCCCCAGCATTTT	CASSDPGYSNQPQHF	TRBJ1-5	TRBV6-6	.	.
TGTGCCAGCAGTTACTCGATTCAACAGCACAATGAGCAGTTCTTC	CASSYSIQQHNEQFF	TRBJ2-1	TRBV6-5	.	once
TGTGCCGCCCAAAGTTCAACTGGAAACACCATATATTTT	CAAQSSTGNTIYF	TRBJ1-3	TRBV19	.	.
TGTGCCAGCAGCGAGACAGGTTCAGGGGAAAAACTGTTTTTT	CASSETGSGEKLFF	TRBJ1-4	TRBV9	.	.
TGTGCCAGCAGCCAAGAGGTCAGATCAGAAATCTCCTACGAGCAGTACTTC	CASSQEVRSEISYEQYF	TRBJ2-7	TRBV4-2	.	.
TGTGCCAGCAGGGGGGACAGGGGGCGCATTTATGGCTACACCTTC	CASRGDRGRIYGYTF	TRBJ1-2	TRBV11-2	TRBD1	.
TGTGCCAGCAGGGACCGGGACACTTCCTACGAGCAGTACTTC	CASRDRDTSYEQYF	TRBJ2-7	TRBV27	.	.
TGTGCCAGTAGTGCCCTAACTAGCGGGAGTTCCCACGAGCAGTACTTC	CASSALTSGSSHEQYF	TRBJ2-7	TRBV19	TRBD2	once
TGTGCCAGCAGTTTGGTAGGAGGCCTATCCTACGAGCAGTACTTC	CASSLVGGLSYEQYF	TRBJ2-7	TRBV28	.	.
TGTGCCAGCAGTTTATCGATGGCCTACAATGAGCAGTTCTTC	CASSLSMAYNEQFF	TRBJ2-1	TRBV27	.	.
TGTGCCTGGAGTTCGGGGGCGGGCGGGGAGCTGTTTTTT	CAWSSGAGGELFF	TRBJ2-2	TRBV30	.	.
TGTGCCTGGGCACTGGAGGCCAATCAGCCCCAGCATTTT	CAWALEANQPQHF	TRBJ1-5	TRBV30	.	.
TGCGCCAGCAGCCTGGGTCCTAAGGGGACTATCCTCTACGAGCAGTACTTC	CASSLGPKGTILYEQYF	TRBJ2-7	TRBV5-1	TRBD2	.
TGCGCCAGCAGCTTGGTGTCTGGGGCCGAGCAGTACTTC	CASSLVSGAEQYF	TRBJ2-7	TRBV5-1	.	.
TGTGCCAGCAGCATTAGACTGGGGGAGCTGTTTTTT	CASSIRLGELFF	TRBJ2-2	TRBV9	.	.
TGTGCCAGCAGTTACTCCAGGCCAAGAGCCAACACTGAAGCTTTCTTT	CASSYSRPRANTEAFF	TRBJ1-1	TRBV6-5	.	.
TGTGCCAGCAAATTTCTTAACTCCTACGAGCAGTACTTC	CASKFLNSYEQYF	TRBJ2-7	TRBV27	.	.
TGTGCCAGCAGCTTCACGACATCTCGGTGGGAGACCCAGTACTTC	CASSFTTSRWETQYF	TRBJ2-5	TRBV7-8	.	.
TGTGCCAGCAGCCCCCGGGACAAGAAATGGAACACTGAAGCTTTCTTT	CASSPRDKKWNTEAFF	TRBJ1-1	TRBV9	.	.
TGTGCCAGCAGCTTTTCGGCGGGTCCCCTCTACAATGAGCAGTTCTTC	CASSFSAGPLYNEQFF	TRBJ2-1	TRBV11-2	.	.
TGTGCCAGCAGCGTCCCGGGACAGACAAACACCGGGGAGCTGTTTTTT	CASSVPGQTNTGELFF	TRBJ2-2	TRBV9	TRBD1	.
TGTGCCAGCAGTGACCCGGCAGCGGGGGGCGTTGGCAATGAGCAGTTCTTC	CASSDPAAGGVGNEQFF	TRBJ2-1	TRBV6-4	TRBD2	.
TGTGCCAGCAGCCTACAGGGGAACTCTGGAAACACCATATATTTT	CASSLQGNSGNTIYF	TRBJ1-3	TRBV7-9	TRBD1	.
TGTGCCAGCAGTTTTGCAGGGAACTACGAGCAGTACTTC	CASSFAGNYEQYF	TRBJ2-7	TRBV28	.	.
TGTGCCAGCAGTTGGACCCGGGGAAGCGAAGACGAGCAGTACTTC	CASSWTRGSEDEQYF	TRBJ2-7	TRBV28	.	.
TGTGCCAGCCAGGACACAACCTACGAGCAGTACTTC	CASQDTTYEQYF	TRBJ2-7	TRBV27	.	.
TGTGCCAGCAGCCAGAGGGGAGTAAGCTCCTACGAGCAGTACTTC	CASSQRGVSSYEQYF	TRBJ2-7	TRBV14	.	.
TGTGCCAGCAGCTTAGGGTTAGGGCAGTATGAAGCTTTCTTT	CASSLGLGQYEAFF	TRBJ1-1	TRBV7-3	.	once
TGTGCCAGCAGCTCCGGGACAGGGAGCTACGAGCAGTACTTC	CASSSGTGSYEQYF	TRBJ2-7	TRBV5-6	TRBD1	.
TGCGCCAGCAGCTTGGCCTCAGCCTACTATGGCTACACCTTC	CASSLASAYYGYTF	TRBJ1-2	TRBV5-1	.	.